The 23 T cell receptor beta chains listed next were all sequenced from one sample in a study of OX40 agonist ivuxolimab in advanced cancers. Sequencing was performed with immunoSEQ multiplex PCR; in TCRdb, only in-frame clones are kept and a portion is missing. Of about 66,000 clones in the sample, approximately 90% were seen once. Material: CD4+ or CD8+ T cells sorted from blood, obtained in a trial of the OX40 agonist ivuxolimab. The source is an adult with an advanced solid tumor such as melanoma, head and neck, liver or kidney cancer.

This CDR3 is CASSPQEKETQYF. CDR3 bases: TGTGCCAGCTCACCACAGGAGAAAGAGACCCAGTACTTC. The rearrangement joins TRBV18 to TRBJ2-5, with D hard to call. V was shortened by 1 base and J by 3 bases, with 6 bases between the two germline ends. The CDR3 is made up of 13 amino acids. Germline V gene sequence: CDR1 KGHSH, CDR2 LQKENI.

Notes on this clone: An end of the junction differs from the germline gene, which may be a read error. This chain links TRBV14 with TRBJ1-3; D unclear. CDR1 is SGHDN, CDR2 FVKESK, per germline. The CDR3 has 16 amino acids. This CDR3 is CASSQRPSKSGNTIYF. CDR3 DNA sequence: TGTGCCAGCAGCCAAAGACCCTCTAAATCTGGGAACACCATATATTTT.

The chain couples TRBV18 to TRBJ2-5; 7 bases agree with TRBD1. The J call is doubtful: the DNA matches TRBJ2-7 better. This CDR3 contains 14 residues. Germline CDR1 is KGHSH and CDR2 is LQKENI. CDR3 protein: CASSHGQDSYEQYF. CDR3 DNA: TGTGCCAGCTCACACGGACAGGACTCCTACGAGCAGTACTTC.

The DNA of the CDR3 is TGTGCCAGCAGCTTGGCGTCAGGACAGGGGTTAGGGAATTCACCCCTCCACTTT. Its protein product is CASSLASGQGLGNSPLHF. The J gene is TRBJ1-6, the V gene TRBV5-6, with 9 nucleotides matching TRBD1. Germline V gives CDR1 SGHDT, CDR2 YYEEEE. The CDR3 runs to 18 residues. The V gene end was trimmed by 0 bases and the J gene end by 7 bases; junction bases not matched to a gene: 11.

This chain uses TRBV28 with TRBJ2-7; D uncertain. V was pared by 9 bases and J by 2 bases, with 11 bases between. There are 12 residues in the CDR3. From germline, CDR1 is MDHEN and CDR2 SYDVKM. The CDR3 DNA reads as TGTGCCAGTCAAACTCTCGCCTACGAGCAGTACTTC. Translated: CASQTLAYEQYF.

This clone has only a few counts. This chain links TRBV19 with TRBJ2-7, with D perhaps TRBD1 (6 bases). V was shortened by 5 bases and J by 6 bases, with 20 bases between the two germline ends. Germline loops: CDR1 LNHDA, CDR2 SQIVND (reference sequence). The CDR3 totals 15 residues. The CDR3 DNA reads as TGTGCCAGTAGTCAGCAGGGGTCGAAGACGGGCGAGCAGTACTTC. Its protein product is CASSQQGSKTGEQYF.

V is TRBV18 and J is TRBJ2-2; D possibly corresponds to TRBD1 (6 bases). V lost 2 bases to trimming and J lost 3 bases, with 10 bases between them. CDR3 length equals 15 residues. Germline CDR1 and CDR2: KGHSH and LQKENI. The CDR3 nucleotides are TGTGCCAGCTCACCAAACAGGGATCACACCGGGGAGCTGTTTTTT. Translated: CASSPNRDHTGELFF.

The rearrangement links TRBV5-1 to TRBJ1-1; a weak D match, TRBD1 (5 bases). V lost 4 bases and J 4 bases, leaving 11 bases between the germline ends. This CDR3 has 13 residues. CDR1 is SGHRS and CDR2 is YFSETQ in the germline V gene. In DNA form, the CDR3 reads TGCGCCAGCAGCCCGGAGGGGACCACTGAAGCTTTCTTT. Its translation is CASSPEGTTEAFF.

Only one count was recorded for this clone. The chain carries TRBV29-1 and TRBJ2-2; D is possibly TRBD1 (6 bases). Germline V gene data show CDR1 as SQVTM and CDR2 as ANQGSEA. CDR3 length equals 14 residues. The ends were cut back, 6 bases at V and 3 bases at J, with 14 bases in the middle. The CDR3 coding sequence is TGCAGCGTAGATACAGGGTTCGACACCGGGGAGCTGTTTTTT. This translates into CSVDTGFDTGELFF.

The CDR3 DNA sequence: TGTGCCAGCAGTTACGGGGGGACAGGGGGCAATCAGCCCCAGCATTTT. Residues: CASSYGGTGGNQPQHF. J is TRBJ1-5 and V is TRBV6-5; 10 bases map to TRBD1. This CDR3 has 16 amino acids. V lost 2 bases, J lost 2 bases, and 3 bases stayed unmatched. Germline V gene data show CDR1 as MNHEY and CDR2 as SVGAGI.

The rearrangement joins TRBV2 to TRBJ1-2; the D is unclear. CDR1 and CDR2 from the germline V gene are SNHLY and FYNNEI. V was clipped by 2 bases and J by 3 bases, with 1 base between them. The CDR3 sequence is 11 residues long. In nucleotides, the CDR3 is TGTGCCAGCAGTGAATACTATGGCTACACCTTC. It specifies CASSEYYGYTF. Together with reference TRBV2 and TRBJ1-2, the CDR3 gives the full variable domain: EPEVTQTPSHQVTQMGQEVILRCVPISNHLYFYWYRQILGQKVEFLVSFYNNEISEKSEIFDDQFSVERPDGSNFTLKIRSTKLEDSAMYFCASSEYYGYTFGSGTRLTVV.

The J gene is TRBJ1-2, the V gene TRBV2; no clear D. Germline V gives CDR1 SNHLY, CDR2 FYNNEI. This CDR3 is built from 10 residues. The germline V and J ends were trimmed by 9 bases and 3 bases, with 5 bases remaining between them. The CDR3 DNA is TGTGCCAGGGAGGACTATGGCTACACCTTC. It is translated as CAREDYGYTF.

This chain links TRBV11-3 with TRBJ2-5, with D perhaps TRBD1 (6 bases). V was shortened by 6 bases and J by 3 bases, with 20 bases between the two germline ends. Germline V gene data show CDR1 as SGHNT and CDR2 as YENEEA. The CDR3 runs 16 residues. CDR3 region: CASSPWRQESEETQYF. In DNA form, the CDR3 reads TGTGCCAGCAGTCCATGGAGACAGGAATCAGAAGAGACCCAGTACTTC.

The CDR3 DNA follows: TGTGCCAGCAGTTACGACAACCATAATTCACCCCTCCACTTT. Protein: CASSYDNHNSPLHF. J is TRBJ1-6 and V is TRBV7-8, with D unresolved. CDR3 length equals 14 residues. Per germline, CDR1 SGHVS and CDR2 FQNEAQ. The V and J ends lost 6 bases and 5 bases respectively, with 11 bases between them.

The CDR3: CASSSRGGDEQFF. For the CDR3, the DNA is TGTGCCAGCAGCTCACGGGGCGGGGATGAGCAGTTCTTC. This chain links TRBV6-5 with TRBJ2-1; weak D call: TRBD2 (6 bases). The V gene's germline CDR1 is MNHEY and CDR2 SVGAGI. Trimming removed 6 bases at V and 8 bases at J, with 14 bases between. This CDR3 has 13 residues.

This rearrangement joins TRBV18 to TRBJ1-6; D is unresolved. Germline V CDR1 and CDR2: KGHSH, LQKENI. This CDR3 spans 14 amino acids. Trimming removed 6 bases from V and 6 bases from J, with 12 bases in between. The CDR3 DNA is TGTGCCAGCTCCCCCGACCCGTTTAATTCACCCCTCCACTTT. Translating gives CASSPDPFNSPLHF.

V gene TRBV6-5 combines with J gene TRBJ1-5; TRBD1 agrees at 7 bases. The CDR3 runs to 13 residues. Unmatched junction bases numbered 3, after V lost 6 bases and J lost 4 bases. CDR1 and CDR2 (germline): MNHEY, SVGAGI. This chain's CDR3 is CASRQGGNQPQHF. DNA of the CDR3: TGTGCCAGCAGGCAGGGGGGTAATCAGCCCCAGCATTTT.

This clone came up once. The J gene is TRBJ1-2, the V gene TRBV2, with D perhaps TRBD1 (6 bases). V gave up 6 bases and J gave up 1 base, with 12 bases separating them. The CDR3 is 14 amino acids. The V gene's germline CDR1 is SNHLY and CDR2 FYNNEI. In DNA form, the CDR3 reads TGTGCCAGCAGCACAGGGAGAAATAACTATGGCTACACCTTC. Translating gives CASSTGRNNYGYTF.

V gene TRBV5-1 combines with J gene TRBJ1-5, with D possibly matching TRBD1 (5 bases). This CDR3 is 13 amino acids long. V lost 5 bases, J lost 4 bases, and 10 bases lay in between. The germline V gene has CDR1 SGHRS and CDR2 YFSETQ. The CDR3 DNA is TGCGCCAGCAGGGGGGATTCTAATCAGCCCCAGCATTTT. Translation gives CASRGDSNQPQHF.

This rearrangement joins TRBV11-2 to TRBJ2-7, with a weak D call TRBD2 (7 bases). Germline V lookup: CDR1 SGHAT, CDR2 FQNNGV. This CDR3 spans 15 amino acids. V gave up 1 base and J gave up 3 bases, with 13 bases separating them. The CDR3 protein is CASSLVGGGRYEQYF. The CDR3 nucleotides are TGTGCCAGCAGCTTAGTTGGGGGGGGCCGCTACGAGCAGTACTTC. The entire variable domain, with the rest obtained from reference TRBV11-2 and TRBJ2-7, is as follows: EAGVAQSPRYKIIEKRQSVAFWCNPISGHATLYWYQQILGQGPKLLIQFQNNGVVDDSQLPKDRFSAERLKGVDSTLKIQPAKLEDSAVYLCASSLVGGGRYEQYFGPGTRLTVT.

The V and J genes are TRBV4-1 and TRBJ2-7, with TRBD1 identical over 7 bases. Germline loops: CDR1 MGHRA, CDR2 YSYEKL. This CDR3 spans 16 amino acids. Losses at the gene ends were 1 base for V and 0 bases for J; bases not matched to a gene: 6. CDR3 in DNA: TGCGCCAGCAGCCAAGGCACGGGACAGTCCTCCTACGAGCAGTACTTC. Translating gives CASSQGTGQSSYEQYF.

The chain uses TRBV5-8 and TRBJ2-3; D gene uncertain. Germline assignment: CDR1 SGHTS and CDR2 YDEGEE. V lost 5 bases to trimming and J lost 2 bases, with 3 bases between them. The CDR3 loop spans 11 amino acids. The CDR3 region has the DNA TGTGCCAGCAGATACACAGATACGCAGTATTTT. As protein: CASRYTDTQYF.

The chain employs TRBV5-1 and TRBJ2-5; 7 bases line up with TRBD2. Germline CDR1 reads SGHRS; CDR2 reads YFSETQ. The CDR3 has 16 amino acids. Losses at the gene ends were 0 bases for V and 1 base for J; bases not matched to a gene: 6. The CDR3 protein is CASSLGFGGIQETQYF. The CDR3 nucleotides are TGCGCCAGCAGCTTGGGATTCGGGGGGATCCAAGAGACCCAGTACTTC.